The 24 T cell receptor beta chains listed next were all sequenced from one sample in a study of identical twins. TCRdb independently ran MiXCR on the 5' RACE reads; one entry per CDR3 protein. The repertoire holds about 810,000 distinct CDR3 sequences, with 10% to 15% as singletons. These data were also filed under a second study, of yellow fever vaccine responses in identical twins.

The sample comprised PBMCs. These receptor sequences come from a woman aged 18-29 years in good health.

The chain is built from TRBV12-3 or TRBV12-4 and TRBJ1-5; 8 positions match TRBD1. V lost 7 bases and J lost 4; bases outside the gene matches: 9. This CDR3 comprises 15 residues. The CDR3 spells CASKPGTGYNQPQHF. CDR3 coding DNA: TGTGCCAGCAAACCTGGGACAGGTTATAATCAGCCCCAGCATTTT.

The rearrangement links TRBV11-2 to TRBJ2-2; D possibly corresponds to TRBD2 (7 bases). The CDR3 contains 13 residues. Germline CDR1 and CDR2: SGHAT and FQNNGV. V gave up 5 bases and J gave up 11 bases, with 15 bases separating them. The CDR3 bases are TGTGCCAGCAGCACTCAAGGGGGACTAGAGCTGTTTTTT. Residues: CASSTQGGLELFF. The complete variable domain, with remaining parts taken from reference TRBV11-2 and TRBJ2-2, reads EAGVAQSPRYKIIEKRQSVAFWCNPISGHATLYWYQQILGQGPKLLIQFQNNGVVDDSQLPKDRFSAERLKGVDSTLKIQPAKLEDSAVYLCASSTQGGLELFFGEGSRLTVL.

V gene TRBV28 combines with J gene TRBJ1-5; D may be TRBD1 (5 bases). Per the germline V gene, CDR1 is MDHEN and CDR2 is SYDVKM. CDR3 length: 14 amino acids. With 3 bases removed from V and 3 bases from J, the gap between germline ends came to 9 bases. CDR3 DNA sequence: TGTGCCAGCAGTTTCAGACAGCTCAATCAGCCCCAGCATTTT. Residues: CASSFRQLNQPQHF. The full variable domain, with the rest looked up from reference TRBV28 and TRBJ1-5, is DVKVTQSSRYLVKRTGEKVFLECVQDMDHENMFWYRQDPGLGLRLIYFSYDVKMKEKGDIPEGYSVSREKKERFSLILESASTNQTSMYLCASSFRQLNQPQHFGDGTRLSIL.

This clonotype was counted many times. The chain is built from TRBV24-1 and TRBJ2-3; no clear D. CDR3 length: 14 residues. Per germline, CDR1 KGHDR and CDR2 SFDVKD. V gave up 9 bases and J gave up 2 bases, with 14 bases separating them. CDR3 residues: CATAVKSITDTQYF. CDR3 DNA: TGTGCCACCGCGGTGAAATCAATCACAGATACGCAGTATTTT.

The rearrangement uses TRBV9 and TRBJ2-3; possible D gene TRBD1, 8 bases. V was cut by 0 bases and J by 10 bases, with 18 bases left in between. Germline CDR1 is SGDLS and CDR2 is YYNGEE. This CDR3 has 15 amino acids. The CDR3 reads CASSVVAGRGQSQYF. The CDR3 DNA follows: TGTGCCAGCAGCGTAGTAGCGGGCAGGGGGCAGTCGCAGTATTTT.

J is TRBJ2-5 and V is TRBV28, with 9 bases identical to TRBD1. Germline CDR1 and CDR2: MDHEN and SYDVKM. The ends lost 5 bases at V and 5 bases at J; junction bases unmatched: 9. This CDR3 has 15 residues. DNA of the CDR3: TGTGCCAGCAGTACTTGGACAGGGGCGACGGAGACCCAGTACTTC. Translated: CASSTWTGATETQYF.

The table lists this clonotype with a few counts. This chain connects TRBV4-1 to TRBJ1-1; D unresolved. Germline V lookup: CDR1 MGHRA, CDR2 YSYEKL. Between the trimmed V and J ends, which lost 1 base and 3 bases, there was a span of 15 bases. The length of the CDR3 is 16 residues. Written as DNA, the CDR3 is TGCGCCAGCAGCCAAGGCAGACTCCCGCGGGACACTGAAGCTTTCTTT. Translation: CASSQGRLPRDTEAFF.

Only a few counts were recorded for this clonotype. This chain connects TRBV7-2 to TRBJ2-3; TRBD2 aligns across 14 bases. The ends lost 4 bases at V and 5 bases at J; junction bases unmatched: 5. The V gene's germline CDR1 is SGHTA and CDR2 FQGNSA. This CDR3 is 16 amino acids long. CDR3 amino acids: CASSSGLAGVGDTQYF. CDR3 nucleotides: TGTGCCAGCAGCTCGGGACTAGCGGGAGTCGGAGATACGCAGTATTTT. The full variable domain, with the rest looked up from reference TRBV7-2 and TRBJ2-3, is GAGVSQSPSNKVTEKGKDVELRCDPISGHTALYWYRQSLGQGLEFLIYFQGNSAPDKSGLPSDRFSAERTGGSVSTLTIQRTQQEDSAVYLCASSSGLAGVGDTQYFGPGTRLTVL.

This clonotype showed up just a few times. This chain links TRBV5-6 with TRBJ2-1; TRBD1 aligns across 9 bases. CDR1 and CDR2 from the germline V gene are SGHDT and YYEEEE. J lost 8 bases, V lost 4 bases, and 13 bases had no gene match. The CDR3 extends over 16 amino acids. CDR3 protein: CASSPSGDRGWDEQFF. The CDR3 bases are TGTGCCAGCAGCCCATCAGGCGACAGGGGGTGGGATGAGCAGTTCTTC.

At least ten counts were recorded for this clonotype. The rearrangement links TRBV7-9 to TRBJ2-5, with D tentatively TRBD2 (6 bases). This CDR3 region has 13 residues. With 7 bases removed from V and 4 bases from J, the gap between germline ends came to 13 bases. Germline V gene sequence: CDR1 SEHNR, CDR2 FQNEAQ (reference sequence). The CDR3 region is CASTPGDVETQYF. The CDR3 bases are TGTGCCAGCACCCCGGGAGACGTAGAGACCCAGTACTTC. The variable domain in full, with the rest retrieved from reference TRBV7-9 and TRBJ2-5, is DTGVSQNPRHKITKRGQNVTFRCDPISEHNRLYWYRQTLGQGPEFLTYFQNEAQLEKSRLLSDRFSAERPKGSFSTLEIQRTEQGDSAMYLCASTPGDVETQYFGPGTRLLVL.

This clonotype was seen repeatedly, ten times or more. J is TRBJ2-2 and V is TRBV3-1, with TRBD2 identical over 8 bases. This CDR3 is 16 amino acids long. Unmatched junction bases numbered 6, after V lost 0 bases and J lost 6 bases. CDR1 LGHDT and CDR2 YNNKEL come from the germline V gene (reference sequence). CDR3 residues: CASSQEEREIPGELFF. CDR3 coding DNA: TGTGCCAGCAGCCAAGAGGAGCGGGAGATACCCGGGGAGCTGTTTTTT.

This rearrangement joins TRBV7-3 to TRBJ2-1, with D tentatively TRBD1 (6 bases). Between the trimmed V and J ends, which lost 6 bases and 7 bases, there was a span of 16 bases. CDR1 and CDR2 (germline): SGHTA, FQGTGA. This CDR3 has 14 residues. The CDR3 sequence: CASRSGESGNEQFF. In DNA form, the CDR3 reads TGTGCCAGCAGGTCAGGGGAAAGTGGGAATGAGCAGTTCTTC.

The table lists this clonotype with many counts. The V and J genes are TRBV3-1 and TRBJ2-1, with D perhaps being TRBD1 or TRBD2 (6 bases each). The CDR3 has 15 residues. Germline CDR1 LGHDT, CDR2 YNNKEL (reference sequence). Between the trimmed V and J ends, which lost 4 bases and 7 bases, there was a span of 17 bases. The CDR3 DNA reads TGTGCCAGCAGCCCTAGAGGGGGGCCTGGAAATGAGCAGTTCTTC. Amino acids: CASSPRGGPGNEQFF.

The chain uses TRBV4-1 and TRBJ2-3; 13 bases agree with TRBD2. Unmatched junction bases numbered 15, after V lost 0 bases and J lost 0 bases. Germline V lookup: CDR1 MGHRA, CDR2 YSYEKL. CDR3 length equals 22 residues. Here the CDR3 DNA reads TGCGCCAGCAGCCAAGATCCGCCGGGACTAGCGGGACTTCTACTTAGCACAGATACGCAGTATTTT. Translated, it gives CASSQDPPGLAGLLLSTDTQYF.

This clonotype was seen only a few times. V usage is TRBV11-1 and J usage is TRBJ2-1; D tentatively fits TRBD1 or TRBD2 (5 bases each). This CDR3 region has 10 residues. The V gene's germline CDR1 is SGHAT and CDR2 FQDESV (reference sequence). V lost 8 bases and J lost 9, with 8 bases in between. The CDR3 DNA sequence: TGTGCCAGCGGTGGGGGTGAGCAGTTCTTC. Protein product: CASGGGEQFF.

This chain links TRBV4-1 with TRBJ1-1; D gene ambiguous. The V end lost 0 bases, the J end lost 1 base, and 12 bases lay between the germline ends. Per germline, CDR1 MGHRA and CDR2 YSYEKL. This CDR3 has 16 residues. CDR3 DNA: TGCGCCAGCAGCCAAGATTCGGCAGTCAGGAACACTGAAGCTTTCTTT. Translation: CASSQDSAVRNTEAFF.

CDR3 amino acids: CASSFRRTQVNTEAFF. CDR3 bases: TGTGCCAGCAGTTTTCGTCGTACCCAAGTGAACACTGAAGCTTTCTTT. This rearrangement joins TRBV12-3 or TRBV12-4 to TRBJ1-1; D is unresolved. This CDR3 has 16 amino acids. The V end lost 3 bases, the J end lost 0 bases, and 14 bases lay between the germline ends.

This chain connects TRBV12-3 or TRBV12-4 to TRBJ2-3; 7 bases are a match to TRBD2. The length of the CDR3 is 15 residues. After removal of 6 bases from V and 2 bases from J, the junction contained 8 bases not matched to a gene. The CDR3 DNA is TGTGCCAGCAGCTTCACGGGGGGTAACACAGATACGCAGTATTTT. Its translation is CASSFTGGNTDTQYF.

The gene calls are TRBV4-1 and TRBJ1-2, with D possibly matching TRBD1 (6 bases). V lost 0 bases and J lost 4, with 12 bases in between. Per the germline V gene, CDR1 is MGHRA and CDR2 is YSYEKL. The CDR3 consists of 15 residues. CDR3 nucleotide sequence: TGCGCCAGCAGCCAAGAGTCGGCAGGGGCCTATGGCTACACCTTC. Amino acid sequence: CASSQESAGAYGYTF.

The rearrangement uses TRBV15 and TRBJ2-1; no definite D call. Germline values: CDR1 LNHNV, CDR2 YYDKDF (reference sequence). Trimming removed 0 bases at V and 7 bases at J, with 13 bases between. This CDR3 comprises 15 residues. In nucleotides, the CDR3 is TGTGCCACCAGCAGAGATTCCCCTGCTTTGAATGAGCAGTTCTTC. This sequence encodes CATSRDSPALNEQFF. The complete variable domain, with remaining parts taken from reference TRBV15 and TRBJ2-1, reads DAMVIQNPRYQVTQFGKPVTLSCSQTLNHNVMYWYQQKSSQAPKLLFHYYDKDFNNEADTPDNFQSRRPNTSFCFLDIRSPGLGDTAMYLCATSRDSPALNEQFFGPGTRLTVL.

This clonotype occurred a few times. The chain carries TRBV6-5 and TRBJ2-2; 7 bases map to TRBD2. CDR1 is MNHEY and CDR2 is SVGAGI in the germline V gene. The CDR3 has 17 residues. Losses at the gene ends were 0 bases for V and 1 base for J; bases not matched to a gene: 5. CDR3 sequence: CASSYSAASGNTGELFF. CDR3 DNA sequence: TGTGCCAGCAGTTACTCCGCGGCTAGCGGGAACACCGGGGAGCTGTTTTTT.

In this sample, this clonotype turned up many times. V usage is TRBV12-3 or TRBV12-4 and J usage is TRBJ2-5; possible D gene TRBD1, 6 bases. With 7 bases removed from V and 1 base from J, the gap between germline ends came to 10 bases. The CDR3 runs 13 residues. DNA of the CDR3: TGTGCCAGCAATCGACAGGTCCAAGAGACCCAGTACTTC. Protein: CASNRQVQETQYF.

Only a few counts were recorded for this clonotype. The gene calls are TRBV10-3 and TRBJ1-1; no definite D call. The V gene lost 2 bases and the J gene lost 5 bases, with 9 bases spanning the gap. This CDR3 spans 13 amino acids. The germline gives CDR1 ENHRY, CDR2 SYGVKD. The CDR3 reads CAISEHQETEAFF. Written as DNA, the CDR3 is TGTGCCATCAGTGAGCACCAGGAGACTGAAGCTTTCTTT.

In nucleotides, the CDR3 is TGTGCCAGCAGCTCGACAGGGCGAACCGGGGAGCTGTTTTTT. It specifies CASSSTGRTGELFF. The J gene is TRBJ2-2, the V gene TRBV7-9, with TRBD1 matching over 7 bases. CDR1 is SEHNR and CDR2 is FQNEAQ in the germline V gene (reference sequence). The V segment lost 4 bases and the J segment 5 bases; nucleotides outside the gene matches: 4. The CDR3 totals 14 residues.